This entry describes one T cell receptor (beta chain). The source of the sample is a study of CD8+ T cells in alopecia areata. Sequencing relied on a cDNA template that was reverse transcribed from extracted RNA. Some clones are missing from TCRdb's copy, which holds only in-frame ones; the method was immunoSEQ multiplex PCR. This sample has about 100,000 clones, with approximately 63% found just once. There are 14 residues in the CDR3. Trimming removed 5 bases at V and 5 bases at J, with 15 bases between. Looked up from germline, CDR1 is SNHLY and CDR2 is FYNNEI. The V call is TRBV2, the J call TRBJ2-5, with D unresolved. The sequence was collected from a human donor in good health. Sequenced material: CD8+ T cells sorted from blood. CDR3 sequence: CASSPAKVHETQYF. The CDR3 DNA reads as TGTGCCAGCAGTCCCGCGAAGGTCCACGAGACCCAGTACTTC.